The clone carrying this T cell receptor beta chain came up a few times. Antigen specificity is unknown. These data originate in a study of CD8 T cells in ankylosing spondylitis. A quantitative 5'-RACE method, one with molecular barcodes, was used to make TCR beta libraries. MiXCR, run by TCRdb on the 5' RACE reads, gives a single entry per CDR3 protein. The sample carries more than 400,000 distinct CDR3 sequences, less than 6% recorded once. Study conclusions and caveats: The study identified a TCR beta motif of several highly homologous variants that appeared characteristic of ankylosing spondylitis blood.

The CDR3 is made up of 14 amino acids. CDR1 and CDR2 from the germline V gene are SGHRS and YFSETQ. The J segment lost 5 bases and the V segment lost 4 bases, leaving 3 bases of the junction unmatched. The material sequenced was blood, either unsorted or a sorted T cell fraction (not recorded which). The chain links TRBV5-1 to TRBJ1-5; 10 bases line up with TRBD1. The origin of this receptor is a male donor with ankylosing spondylitis. CDR3 in DNA: TGCGCCAGCAGCGTCGGGACAGGGGATCAGCCCCAGCATTTT. The encoded protein is CASSVGTGDQPQHF.